A selection of T cell receptor beta chains follows, all from one sample in a study of shared T cell receptors in the human thymus. Sequencing used immunoSEQ multiplex PCR; TCRdb keeps in-frame clones, though not all of them. Of 540,000 or so clones listed, about 84% are singletons. The same sample was also used in a study of human thymus T cells.

Sample: thymocytes. The receptors come from a boy younger than two with a congenital heart defect. Each CDR3 is given with its conserved first and last residue. A D gene is named only where the DNA matches it firmly. Only part of the rows carry a size: once, few, many, or a class if the clone is expanded.

TRBJ2-2 . 13 TRBV30 . TGTGCCTGTACAGGGAATCACCCCGGGGAGCTGTTTTTT CACTGNHPGELFF
TRBJ2-1 TRBD2 16 TRBV28 . TGTGCCAGCAGTTTATCCGGACTAGCGGGATTCAATGAGCAGTTCTTC CASSLSGLAGFNEQFF
TRBJ2-1 TRBD2 16 TRBV5-1 . TGCGCCAGCAGCATCCCCGGGACTAGTTTTCCCAATGAGCAGTTCTTC CASSIPGTSFPNEQFF
TRBJ2-1 . 15 TRBV6-1 few TGTGCCAGCAGAGTAGTTGGGACTTCCTACAATGAGCAGTTCTTC CASRVVGTSYNEQFF
TRBJ2-7 . 16 TRBV28 . TGTGCCAGCAGTTCCGGGGAGGGCAGGGGGCTTCCCGAGCAGTACTTC CASSSGEGRGLPEQYF
TRBJ2-1 . 14 TRBV28 . TGTGCCAGCAGTTTTCTAGCGACCTACAATGAGCAGTTCTTC CASSFLATYNEQFF
TRBJ2-1 TRBD2 18 TRBV5-1 . TGCGCCAGCAGCTTGGCCGGCGGGAGGGCTGGCTCCTACAATGAGCAGTTCTTC CASSLAGGRAGSYNEQFF
TRBJ2-7 . 14 TRBV6-5 . TGTGCCAGCAGCCCAGGCTATAGAACCTACGAGCAGTACTTC CASSPGYRTYEQYF
TRBJ2-7 TRBD1 16 TRBV28 . TGTGCCAGCAGTTTATGCTCTGGGACAGAGGGCTACGAGCAGTACTTC CASSLCSGTEGYEQYF
TRBJ2-1 . 17 TRBV5-6 . TGTGCCAGCAGCCATTGGGCGAAGGACAACGGCGACAATGAGCAGTTCTTC CASSHWAKDNGDNEQFF
TRBJ2-1 TRBD2 17 TRBV27 . TGTGCCAGCAGTCCCATTCCGGGACTAGCCCTACCGGATGAGCAGTTCTTC CASSPIPGLALPDEQFF
TRBJ2-7 TRBD2 17 TRBV27 . TGTGCCAGCAGACATGGGACTAGCGGGCGAAGCTCCTACGAGCAGTACTTC CASRHGTSGRSSYEQYF
TRBJ2-2 TRBD2 16 TRBV19 . TGTGCCAGTAGTCTGGCTAGCGGGAGTAGGGCCGGGGAGCTGTTTTTT CASSLASGSRAGELFF
TRBJ2-7 . 15 TRBV13 . TGTGCCAGCAGCTTAGGGCATTCTCAGGACTACGAGCAGTACTTC CASSLGHSQDYEQYF
TRBJ2-7 . 12 TRBV29-1 . TGCAGCGTTGGTAAACGGGAATACGAGCAGTACTTC CSVGKREYEQYF
TRBJ2-1 . 16 TRBV6-5 . TGTGTCAGCAGTTCCGCCCTGGTCCTAAACTACAATGAGCAGTTCTTC CVSSSALVLNYNEQFF
TRBJ2-5 TRBD2 17 TRBV7-9 . TGTGCCAGCAGCCCCGGACTAGCGGGAGGGCGGGGTGAGACCCAGTACTTC CASSPGLAGGRGETQYF
TRBJ2-7 . 16 TRBV5-6 few TGTGCCAGCAGCCTCCTTTTGGGGAGCCGCTCCTACGAGCAGTACTTC CASSLLLGSRSYEQYF
TRBJ1-1 TRBD1 16 TRBV18 . TGTGCCAGCTCACCAGATCAGGGACAGGGAAGAACTGAAGCTTTCTTT CASSPDQGQGRTEAFF
TRBJ2-5 TRBD2 17 TRBV25-1 . TGTGCCAGCAGTGCCTCATCCAGCGGGAGATTCCAAGAGACCCAGTACTTC CASSASSSGRFQETQYF
TRBJ2-7 . 12 TRBV29-1 . TGCAGCGTTGAACAGGGTAAGGACGAGCAGTACTTC CSVEQGKDEQYF
TRBJ1-1 TRBD1 16 TRBV25-1 once TGTGCCAGCAGTGACGGACAGGGTGAGAGTGGGACTGAAGCTTTCTTT CASSDGQGESGTEAFF
TRBJ2-1 TRBD1 15 TRBV5-8 . TGTGCCAGCAGCTTGGGGTACAGGGGGTACAATGAGCAGTTCTTC CASSLGYRGYNEQFF
TRBJ1-5 TRBD1 16 TRBV28 once TGTGCCAGCAGTTTATGCAAGGGGACAGGGTATCAGCCCCAGCATTTT CASSLCKGTGYQPQHF
TRBJ2-3 . 13 TRBV5-4 . TGTGCCAGCAGCTTGTTGGGGAGAGATACGCAGTATTTT CASSLLGRDTQYF
TRBJ2-7 TRBD1 16 TRBV25-1 . TGTGCCAGCAGTGAATATATCCGGGACAGGCCCCACGAGCAGTACTTC CASSEYIRDRPHEQYF
TRBJ2-3 . 15 TRBV5-6 few TGTGCCAGCTGGCGGGACAGCCGGGCCGCAGATACGCAGTATTTT CASWRDSRAADTQYF
TRBJ1-4 TRBD1 19 TRBV14 . TGTGCCAGCAGCCAGCGACGCGACGGACAGGGGGCAACTAATGAAAAACTGTTTTTT CASSQRRDGQGATNEKLFF
TRBJ2-7 . 15 TRBV11-2 . TGTGCCAGCAGCTTAGCCCCCTTCGGGACCTACGAGCAGTACTTC CASSLAPFGTYEQYF
TRBJ2-2 . 14 TRBV27 . TGTGCCAGCAGTCCGAAAGGGGGCACCGGGGAGCTGTTTTTT CASSPKGGTGELFF
TRBJ2-1 TRBD2 18 TRBV10-2 . TGCGCCAGCAGCCCACTTCCGGAGACTAGCGGGAGTTTCAATGAGCAGTTCTTC CASSPLPETSGSFNEQFF
TRBJ2-3 . 17 TRBV5-8 . TGTGCCAGCAGCAACGTTGAGCGGAAGGAAGTCACAGATACGCAGTATTTT CASSNVERKEVTDTQYF
TRBJ1-3 TRBD1 14 TRBV29-1 . TGCAGCGGCCGGGACAGGGGAAGTGGAAACACCATATATTTT CSGRDRGSGNTIYF
TRBJ2-7 . 14 TRBV7-6 . TGTGCCAGCAGCTTAGAACCGGGTACCTACGAGCAGTACTTC CASSLEPGTYEQYF
TRBJ2-7 . 14 TRBV5-8 . TGTGCCAGCAGCTTGAACAGGGCCCCCTACGAGCAGTACTTC CASSLNRAPYEQYF
TRBJ2-1 . 16 TRBV6-5 . TGTGCCAGCAGTTACCTAGCGAACCCTTCCTACAATGAGCAGTTCTTC CASSYLANPSYNEQFF
TRBJ2-7 . 15 TRBV30 . TGTGCCTGGAGTGGGCTAGAGACGGTGACCTACGAGCAGTACTTC CAWSGLETVTYEQYF
TRBJ2-1 TRBD2 14 TRBV6-1 . TGTGCCAGCAGCCAAGCGGGATCGTACAATGAGCAGTTCTTC CASSQAGSYNEQFF
TRBJ1-2 . 15 TRBV5-8 . TGTGCCAGCAGCTTTGCAGTCAGGGGACCCTATGGCTACACCTTC CASSFAVRGPYGYTF
TRBJ2-1 . 16 TRBV7-2 once TGTGCCAGCAGCTCCTTCCCGGGCCCTGCCCCTAGCGAGCAGTTCTTC CASSSFPGPAPSEQFF
TRBJ2-7 . 11 TRBV28 . TGTGCCAGCCTAATGAGGGACGAGCAGTACTTC CASLMRDEQYF